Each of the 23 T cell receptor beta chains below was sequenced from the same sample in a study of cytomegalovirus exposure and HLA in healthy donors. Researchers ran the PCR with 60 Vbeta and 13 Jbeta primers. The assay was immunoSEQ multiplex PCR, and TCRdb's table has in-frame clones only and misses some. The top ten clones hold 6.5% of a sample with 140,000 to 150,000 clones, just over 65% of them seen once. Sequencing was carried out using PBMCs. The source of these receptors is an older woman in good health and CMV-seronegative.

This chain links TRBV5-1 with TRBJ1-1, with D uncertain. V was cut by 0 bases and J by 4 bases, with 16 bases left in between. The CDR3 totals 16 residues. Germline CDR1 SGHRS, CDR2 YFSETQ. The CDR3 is CASSLGLSATGTEAFF. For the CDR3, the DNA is TGCGCCAGCAGCTTGGGTTTATCGGCCACGGGCACTGAAGCTTTCTTT. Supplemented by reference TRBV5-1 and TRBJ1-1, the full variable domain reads KAGVTQTPRYLIKTRGQQVTLSCSPISGHRSVSWYQQTPGQGLQFLFEYFSETQRNKGNFPGRFSGRQFSNSRSEMNVSTLELGDSALYLCASSLGLSATGTEAFFGQGTRLTVV.

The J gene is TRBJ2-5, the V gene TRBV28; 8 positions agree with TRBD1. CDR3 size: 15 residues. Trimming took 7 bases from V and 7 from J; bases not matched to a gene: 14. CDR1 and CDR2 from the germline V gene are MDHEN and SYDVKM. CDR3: CASTDRGGGLGTQYF. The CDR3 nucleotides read TGTGCCAGCACCGACAGGGGAGGCGGGCTGGGGACCCAGTACTTC.

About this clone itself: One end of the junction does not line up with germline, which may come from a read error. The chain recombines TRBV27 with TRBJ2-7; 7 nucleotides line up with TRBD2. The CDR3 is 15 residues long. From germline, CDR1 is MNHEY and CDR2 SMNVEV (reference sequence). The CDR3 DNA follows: TGTGCCAGCAGTTTATCGAAAGCTTGGGACTACGAACAGTACTTC. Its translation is CASSLSKAWDYEQYF.

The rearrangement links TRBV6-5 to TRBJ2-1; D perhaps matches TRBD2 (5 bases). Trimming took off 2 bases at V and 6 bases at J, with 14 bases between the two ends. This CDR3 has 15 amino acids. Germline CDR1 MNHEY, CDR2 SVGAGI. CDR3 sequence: CASSYTGSARNEQFF. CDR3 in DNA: TGTGCCAGCAGTTACACGGGGTCGGCCCGCAATGAGCAGTTCTTC.

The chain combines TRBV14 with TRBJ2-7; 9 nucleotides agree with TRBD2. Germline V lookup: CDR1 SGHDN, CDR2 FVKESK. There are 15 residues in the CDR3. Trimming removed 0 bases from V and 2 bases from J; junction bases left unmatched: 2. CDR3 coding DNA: TGTGCCAGCAGCCAAGAGCGGGGGGGCCCCTACGAGCAGTACTTC. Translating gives CASSQERGGPYEQYF.

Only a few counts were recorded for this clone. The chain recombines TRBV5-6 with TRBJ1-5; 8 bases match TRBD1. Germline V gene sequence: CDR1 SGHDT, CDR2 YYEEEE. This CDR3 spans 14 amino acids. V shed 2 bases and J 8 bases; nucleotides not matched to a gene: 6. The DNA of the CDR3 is TGTGCCAGCAGCTTCGGGACAGGAAGGGAGCCCCAGCATTTT. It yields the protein CASSFGTGREPQHF.

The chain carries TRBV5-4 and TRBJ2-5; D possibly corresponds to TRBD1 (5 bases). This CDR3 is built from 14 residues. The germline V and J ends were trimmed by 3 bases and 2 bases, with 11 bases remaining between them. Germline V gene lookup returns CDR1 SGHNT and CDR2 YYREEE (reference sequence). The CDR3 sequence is CASSSDSYQETQYF. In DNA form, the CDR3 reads TGTGCCAGCAGCTCCGACAGTTATCAAGAGACCCAGTACTTC.

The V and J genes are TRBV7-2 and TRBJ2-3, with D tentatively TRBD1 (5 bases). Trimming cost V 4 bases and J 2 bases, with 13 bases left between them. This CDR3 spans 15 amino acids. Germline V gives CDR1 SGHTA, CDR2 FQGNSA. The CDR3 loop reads CASSSQGTNTDTQYF. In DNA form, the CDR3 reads TGTGCCAGCAGCTCCCAGGGCACGAACACAGATACGCAGTATTTT.

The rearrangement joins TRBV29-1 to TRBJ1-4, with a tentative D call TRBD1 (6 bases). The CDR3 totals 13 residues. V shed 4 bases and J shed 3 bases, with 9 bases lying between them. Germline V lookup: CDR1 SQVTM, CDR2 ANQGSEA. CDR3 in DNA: TGCAGCGTTGGGCAGGGGCCTAATGAAAAACTGTTTTTT. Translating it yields CSVGQGPNEKLFF.

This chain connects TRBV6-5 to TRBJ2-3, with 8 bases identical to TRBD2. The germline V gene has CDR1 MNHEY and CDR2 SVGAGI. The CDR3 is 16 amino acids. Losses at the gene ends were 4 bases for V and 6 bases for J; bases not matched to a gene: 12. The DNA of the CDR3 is TGTGCCAGCAGTTTCACGGCAGCGGGAGCAGTGGATACGCAGTATTTT. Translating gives CASSFTAAGAVDTQYF.

This chain's CDR3 is CASSETGVYGYTF. In DNA form, the CDR3 reads TGTGCCAGCAGCGAGACAGGAGTCTATGGCTACACCTTC. J is TRBJ1-2 and V is TRBV28, with a tentative D call TRBD1 (6 bases). Between the trimmed V and J ends, which lost 6 bases and 4 bases, there was a span of 12 bases. CDR3 size: 13 residues. CDR1 is MDHEN, CDR2 SYDVKM, per germline.

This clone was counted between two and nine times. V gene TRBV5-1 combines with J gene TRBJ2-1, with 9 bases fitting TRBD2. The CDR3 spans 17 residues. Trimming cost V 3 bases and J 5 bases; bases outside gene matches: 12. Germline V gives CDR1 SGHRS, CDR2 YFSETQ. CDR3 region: CASSSGVGGRADNEQFF. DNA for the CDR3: TGCGCCAGCAGCTCCGGAGTAGGCGGGAGGGCCGACAATGAGCAGTTCTTC. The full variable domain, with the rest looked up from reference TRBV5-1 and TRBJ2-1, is KAGVTQTPRYLIKTRGQQVTLSCSPISGHRSVSWYQQTPGQGLQFLFEYFSETQRNKGNFPGRFSGRQFSNSRSEMNVSTLELGDSALYLCASSSGVGGRADNEQFFGPGTRLTVL.

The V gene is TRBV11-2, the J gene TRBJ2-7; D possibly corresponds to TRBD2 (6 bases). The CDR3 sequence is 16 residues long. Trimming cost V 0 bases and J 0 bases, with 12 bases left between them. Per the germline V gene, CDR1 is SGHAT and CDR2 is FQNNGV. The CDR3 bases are TGTGCCAGCAGCTTAGACTGGGGGAGGAGCTCCTACGAGCAGTACTTC. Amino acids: CASSLDWGRSSYEQYF.

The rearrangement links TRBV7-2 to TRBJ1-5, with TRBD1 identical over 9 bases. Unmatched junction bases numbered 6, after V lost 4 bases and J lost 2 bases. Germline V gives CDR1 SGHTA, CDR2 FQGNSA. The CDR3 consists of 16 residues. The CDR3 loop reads CASSSRTGEGNQPQHF. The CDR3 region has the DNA TGTGCCAGCAGCTCTAGGACAGGGGAGGGCAATCAGCCCCAGCATTTT. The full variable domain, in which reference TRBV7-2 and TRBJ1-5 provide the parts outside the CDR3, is GAGVSQSPSNKVTEKGKDVELRCDPISGHTALYWYRQSLGQGLEFLIYFQGNSAPDKSGLPSDRFSAERTGGSVSTLTIQRTQQEDSAVYLCASSSRTGEGNQPQHFGDGTRLSIL.

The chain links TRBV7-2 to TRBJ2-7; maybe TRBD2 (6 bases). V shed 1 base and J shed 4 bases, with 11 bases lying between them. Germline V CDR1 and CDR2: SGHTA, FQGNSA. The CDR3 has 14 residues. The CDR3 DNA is TGTGCCAGCAGCTTAGTCAGGGAGGTATACGAGCAGTACTTC. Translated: CASSLVREVYEQYF.

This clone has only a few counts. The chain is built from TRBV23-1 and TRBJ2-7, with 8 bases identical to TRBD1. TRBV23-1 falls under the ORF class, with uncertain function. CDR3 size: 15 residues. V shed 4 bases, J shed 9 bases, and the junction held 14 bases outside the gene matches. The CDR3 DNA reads TGCGCCAGCAGTCGCCAAAAGCCGAGCAGGGGGCTGCAGTACTTC. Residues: CASSRQKPSRGLQYF.

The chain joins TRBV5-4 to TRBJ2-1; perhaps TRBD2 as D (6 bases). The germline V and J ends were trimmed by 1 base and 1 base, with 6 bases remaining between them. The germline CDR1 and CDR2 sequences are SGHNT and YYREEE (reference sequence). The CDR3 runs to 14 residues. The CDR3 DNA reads TGTGCCAGCAGCTTGCGGGGGTCCTACAATGAGCAGTTCTTC. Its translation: CASSLRGSYNEQFF.

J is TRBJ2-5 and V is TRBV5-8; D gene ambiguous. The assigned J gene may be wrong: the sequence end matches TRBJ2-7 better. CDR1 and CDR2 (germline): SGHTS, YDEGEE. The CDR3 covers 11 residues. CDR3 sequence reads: CASSLVYEQYF. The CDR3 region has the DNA TGTGCCAGCAGCTTGGTCTACGAGCAGTACTTC.

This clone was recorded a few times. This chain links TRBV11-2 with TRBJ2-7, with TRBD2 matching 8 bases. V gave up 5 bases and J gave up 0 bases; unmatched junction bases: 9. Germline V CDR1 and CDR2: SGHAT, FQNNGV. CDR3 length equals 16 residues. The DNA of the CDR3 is TGTGCCAGCAGCAGACATAGCGGGGAAAGCTCCTACGAGCAGTACTTC. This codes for CASSRHSGESSYEQYF.

Here the CDR3 DNA reads TGCAGCGCCAAAAAACCTGGGGGCCTAGCGGGAGCTTACGAGCAGTACTTC. Protein: CSAKKPGGLAGAYEQYF. V gene TRBV29-1 combines with J gene TRBJ2-7, with 10 bases matching TRBD2. V was clipped by 7 bases and J by 4 bases; unmatched bases: 19. The V gene's germline CDR1 is SQVTM and CDR2 ANQGSEA. The CDR3 totals 17 residues.

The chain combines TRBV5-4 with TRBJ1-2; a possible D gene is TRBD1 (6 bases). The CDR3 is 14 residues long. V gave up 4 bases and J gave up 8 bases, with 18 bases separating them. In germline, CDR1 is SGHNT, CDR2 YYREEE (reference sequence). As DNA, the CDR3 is TGTGCCAGCAGCCTAAAGGGGGGGGTTGGGGGCTACACCTTC. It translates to CASSLKGGVGGYTF.

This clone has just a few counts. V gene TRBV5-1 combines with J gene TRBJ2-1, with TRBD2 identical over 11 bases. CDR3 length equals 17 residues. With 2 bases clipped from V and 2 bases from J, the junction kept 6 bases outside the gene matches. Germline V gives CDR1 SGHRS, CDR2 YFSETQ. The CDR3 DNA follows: TGCGCCAGCAGCTTCCTAGCGGGAGGCTCCGCCTACAATGAGCAGTTCTTC. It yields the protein CASSFLAGGSAYNEQFF.

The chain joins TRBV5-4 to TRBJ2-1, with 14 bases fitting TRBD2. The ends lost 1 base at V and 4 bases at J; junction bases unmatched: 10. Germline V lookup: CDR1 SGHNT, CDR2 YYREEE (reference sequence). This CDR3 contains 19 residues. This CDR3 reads CASSLSPPGLAGAYNEQFF. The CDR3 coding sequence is TGTGCCAGCAGCTTGTCTCCTCCGGGACTAGCGGGAGCGTACAATGAGCAGTTCTTC.